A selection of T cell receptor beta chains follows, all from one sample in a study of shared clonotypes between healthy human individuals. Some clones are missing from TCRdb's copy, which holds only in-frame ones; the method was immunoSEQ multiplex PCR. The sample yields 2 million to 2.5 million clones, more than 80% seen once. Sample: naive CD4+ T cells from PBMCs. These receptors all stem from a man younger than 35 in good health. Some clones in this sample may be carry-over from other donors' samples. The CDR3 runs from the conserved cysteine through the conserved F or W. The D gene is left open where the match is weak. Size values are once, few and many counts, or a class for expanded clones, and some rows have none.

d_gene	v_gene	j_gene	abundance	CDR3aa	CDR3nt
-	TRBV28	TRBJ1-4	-	CASSSPGGAHEKLFF	TGTGCCAGCAGTTCCCCGGGGGGGGCCCATGAAAAACTGTTTTTT
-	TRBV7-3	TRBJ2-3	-	CASSFSGLDTDTQYF	TGTGCCAGCAGCTTTTCAGGCTTAGACACAGATACGCAGTATTTT
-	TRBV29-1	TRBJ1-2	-	CSVEGGLGYGYTF	TGCAGCGTTGAAGGGGGCCTGGGCTATGGCTACACCTTC
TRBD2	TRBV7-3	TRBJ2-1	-	CASSLIGLASYNEQFF	TGTGCCAGCAGCTTAATAGGACTAGCATCCTACAATGAGCAGTTCTTC
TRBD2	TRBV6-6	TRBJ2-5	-	CASSLGLDGETQYF	TGTGCCAGCAGTTTGGGACTAGACGGGGAGACCCAGTACTTC
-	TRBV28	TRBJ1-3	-	CASSTQGRNTIYF	TGTGCCAGCAGTACACAGGGAAGGAACACCATATATTTT
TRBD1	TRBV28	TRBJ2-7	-	CASSQTGWHEQYF	TGTGCCAGCAGTCAGACAGGGTGGCACGAGCAGTACTTC
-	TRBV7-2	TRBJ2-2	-	CASSPAFFPAGELFF	TGTGCCAGCAGCCCAGCCTTTTTTCCGGCCGGGGAGCTGTTTTTT
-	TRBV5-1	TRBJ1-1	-	CASSQSGGMNTEAFF	TGCGCCAGCAGCCAGAGCGGGGGTATGAACACTGAAGCTTTCTTT
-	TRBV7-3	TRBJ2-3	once	CASSLRSALIDTQYF	TGTGCCAGCAGCTTACGGTCTGCGCTGATAGATACGCAGTATTTT
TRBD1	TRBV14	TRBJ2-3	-	CASSRISRGPIADTQYF	TGTGCCAGCAGCCGTATCTCGAGGGGGCCCATCGCAGATACGCAGTATTTT
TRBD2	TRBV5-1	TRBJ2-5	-	CASSLPGLAQETQYF	TGCGCCAGCAGCCTTCCGGGACTAGCCCAGGAGACCCAGTACTTC
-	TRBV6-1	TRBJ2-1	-	CASSEMAGSYNEQFF	TGTGCCAGCAGTGAAATGGCAGGGAGCTACAATGAGCAGTTCTTC
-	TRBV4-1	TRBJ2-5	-	CATRKSGTLNYQETQYF	TGCGCCACCAGGAAATCCGGGACACTCAACTACCAAGAGACCCAGTACTTC
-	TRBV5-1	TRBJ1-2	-	CASSEVDLGYGYTF	TGCGCCAGCAGTGAGGTAGACTTAGGCTATGGCTACACCTTC
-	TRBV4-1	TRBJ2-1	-	CASNPLGGGGYNEQFF	TGCGCCAGCAACCCCCTGGGGGGAGGAGGGTACAATGAGCAGTTCTTC
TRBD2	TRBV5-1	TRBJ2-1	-	CASSTTLAGGWNEQFF	TGCGCCAGCAGCACCACCCTTGCGGGAGGGTGGAATGAGCAGTTCTTC
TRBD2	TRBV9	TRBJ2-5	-	CASSARASGSQETQYF	TGTGCCAGCAGCGCCAGGGCTAGCGGGTCCCAAGAGACCCAGTACTTC
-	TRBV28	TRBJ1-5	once	CASIKSGGNIGNQPQHF	TGTGCCAGCATCAAGAGTGGGGGGAATATTGGCAATCAGCCCCAGCATTTT
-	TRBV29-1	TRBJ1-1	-	CSVEPRVNTEAFF	TGCAGCGTTGAGCCGAGAGTGAACACTGAAGCTTTCTTT
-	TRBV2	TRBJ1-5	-	CASSNSRQNQPQHF	TGTGCCAGCAGCAACTCGCGGCAAAATCAGCCCCAGCATTTT
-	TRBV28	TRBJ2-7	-	CATRPGYDEQYF	TGTGCCACACGTCCGGGGTACGACGAGCAGTACTTC
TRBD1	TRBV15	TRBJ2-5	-	CATSRKTGGETQYF	TGTGCCACCAGCAGAAAAACAGGGGGTGAGACCCAGTACTTC
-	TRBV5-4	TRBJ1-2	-	CASSLEGSWDYGYTF	TGTGCCAGCAGCTTGGAGGGAAGTTGGGACTATGGCTACACCTTC
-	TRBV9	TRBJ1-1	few	CASSVIGANTEAFF	TGTGCCAGCAGCGTAATTGGGGCGAACACTGAAGCTTTCTTT
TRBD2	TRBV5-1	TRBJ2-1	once	CASSLGGLAGDEQFF	TGCGCCAGCAGCTTGGGTGGACTAGCGGGAGATGAGCAGTTCTTC
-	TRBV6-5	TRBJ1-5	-	CASGLDGYQPQHF	TGTGCCAGCGGCCTTGACGGATATCAGCCCCAGCATTTT
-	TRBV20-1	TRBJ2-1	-	CSARSEEQFF	TGCAGTGCTAGATCTGAGGAGCAGTTCTTC
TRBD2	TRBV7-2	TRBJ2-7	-	CASSPIRGRGYEQYF	TGTGCCAGCAGCCCAATCCGGGGGAGGGGTTACGAGCAGTACTTC
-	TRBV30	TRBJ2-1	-	CAWSISSAYNEQFF	TGTGCCTGGAGTATCTCTAGCGCCTACAATGAGCAGTTCTTC
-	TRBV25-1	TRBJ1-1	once	CASSSQGPRAEAFF	TGTGCCAGCAGCTCCCAGGGGCCCAGGGCTGAAGCTTTCTTT
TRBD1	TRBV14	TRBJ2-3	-	CASSPRTGPADTQYF	TGTGCCAGCAGCCCTCGGACAGGGCCGGCAGATACGCAGTATTTT
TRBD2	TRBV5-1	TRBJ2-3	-	CASSLTGSGSLDTQYF	TGCGCCAGCAGCCTGACCGGTAGCGGGAGTTTGGATACGCAGTATTTT
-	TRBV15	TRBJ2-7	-	CATSRDSRRGYEQYF	TGTGCCACCAGCAGAGATTCTCGCAGGGGCTACGAGCAGTACTTC
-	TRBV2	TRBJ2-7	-	CASSELGFYEQYF	TGTGCCAGCAGTGAGCTGGGGTTCTACGAGCAGTACTTC
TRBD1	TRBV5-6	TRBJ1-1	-	CASSDGQGRYTEAFF	TGTGCCAGCAGCGACGGACAGGGAAGGTACACTGAAGCTTTCTTT
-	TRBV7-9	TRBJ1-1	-	CASSLVPRPNTEAFF	TGTGCCAGCAGCTTAGTCCCCCGACCGAACACTGAAGCTTTCTTT
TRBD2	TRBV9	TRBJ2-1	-	CASSVGTSGRGYEQFF	TGTGCCAGCAGCGTGGGGACTAGCGGGAGAGGTTATGAGCAGTTCTTC
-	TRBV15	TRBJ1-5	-	CATSRDTGIAQPQHF	TGTGCCACCAGCAGAGATACGGGAATAGCTCAGCCCCAGCATTTT
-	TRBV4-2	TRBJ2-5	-	CASSQELGETQYF	TGTGCCAGCAGCCAAGAACTAGGAGAGACCCAGTACTTC